This entry lists 15 T cell receptor beta chains sequenced from one sample in a study of blood T cell repertoires in COVID-19. The method was immunoSEQ multiplex PCR; TCRdb's version includes in-frame clones alone and lacks a portion of them. There are 65,000 to 80,000 clones in the sample; roughly 84% occur only once, and more than 2.5% lies in the top ten. Sequenced input: peripheral blood. The receptors derive from a man between 65 and 85 years old with active or convalescent COVID-19.

The rearrangement joins TRBV6-6 to TRBJ2-1; 10 nucleotides match TRBD2. The CDR3 runs to 14 residues. Looked up from germline, CDR1 is MNHNY and CDR2 is SVGAGI (reference sequence). V lost 4 bases to trimming and J lost 7 bases; unmatched junction nucleotides: 4. CDR3 DNA: TGTGCCAGCAGTTTCACTAGCGGGACGAATGAGCAGTTCTTC. This codes for CASSFTSGTNEQFF.

This sequence joins TRBV27 and TRBJ2-1; 10 positions agree with TRBD1. There are 15 residues in the CDR3. Germline trimming cut 4 bases from V and 5 bases from J; bases unmatched to any gene: 5. Looked up from germline, CDR1 is MNHEY and CDR2 is SMNVEV (reference sequence). This CDR3 is CASSSDRGPDNEQFF. In DNA, the CDR3 is TGTGCCAGCAGTTCCGACAGGGGGCCGGACAATGAGCAGTTCTTC.

The rearrangement links TRBV5-1 to TRBJ1-5, with D maybe TRBD1 (5 bases). The CDR3 loop spans 15 amino acids. Germline CDR1 and CDR2: SGHRS and YFSETQ. Trimming shortened V by 0 bases and J by 6 bases, and 13 bases separated the two germline ends. DNA for the CDR3: TGCGCCAGCAGCTTGGCAGGGATGTCGGGTCAGCCCCAGCATTTT. Its translation is CASSLAGMSGQPQHF. Looking up the rest from reference TRBV5-1 and TRBJ1-5 gives the full variable domain: KAGVTQTPRYLIKTRGQQVTLSCSPISGHRSVSWYQQTPGQGLQFLFEYFSETQRNKGNFPGRFSGRQFSNSRSEMNVSTLELGDSALYLCASSLAGMSGQPQHFGDGTRLSIL.

V and J are TRBV5-1 and TRBJ1-3; unclear D gene. CDR1 and CDR2 from the germline V gene are SGHRS and YFSETQ. The CDR3 extends over 13 amino acids. With 0 bases removed from V and 8 bases from J, the gap between germline ends came to 9 bases. CDR3 residues: CASSLDPADTIYF. The CDR3 DNA is TGCGCCAGCAGCTTGGACCCAGCGGACACCATATATTTT.

This clone has just one count. The gene calls are TRBV27 and TRBJ2-5, with TRBD1 matching over 8 bases. The V segment lost 11 bases and the J segment 7 bases; nucleotides outside the gene matches: 21. Germline-derived CDR1 and CDR2 are MNHEY and SMNVEV (reference sequence). CDR3 length: 16 amino acids. CDR3 sequence: CARMPCRGDRSLTQYF. CDR3 sequence (DNA): TGTGCCCGCATGCCTTGTCGAGGGGACAGGAGTCTGACCCAGTACTTC.

Only a few counts were recorded for this clone. The rearrangement uses TRBV27 and TRBJ1-6; no firm D call. CDR1 is MNHEY and CDR2 is SMNVEV in the germline V gene (reference sequence). With 8 bases removed from V and 7 bases from J, the gap between germline ends came to 12 bases. The CDR3 is made up of 13 amino acids. CDR3: CASSREPNSPLHF. In DNA form, the CDR3 reads TGTGCCAGCTCCCGAGAGCCCAATTCACCCCTCCACTTT.

The chain uses TRBV9 and TRBJ2-3; a weak D match, TRBD1 (5 bases). Germline V gene sequence: CDR1 SGDLS, CDR2 YYNGEE. Trimming took 3 bases from V and 5 from J, leaving 16 bases between them. The CDR3 has 15 amino acids. In DNA form, the CDR3 reads TGTGCCAGCAGCGCCCGGGCAGATAGGGGAGATACGCAGTATTTT. The encoded protein is CASSARADRGDTQYF.

V and J are TRBV29-1 and TRBJ2-7; tentatively, D is TRBD1 (5 bases). CDR1 and CDR2 from the germline V gene are SQVTM and ANQGSEA. V was shortened by 6 bases and J by 0 bases, with 18 bases between the two germline ends. This CDR3 has 15 residues. The CDR3 nucleotides read TGCAGCGTCCCCGGGCCGCCAGGGTCCTCCTACGAGCAGTACTTC. It specifies CSVPGPPGSSYEQYF.

The chain links TRBV6-6 to TRBJ2-7; 7 positions match TRBD1. Germline V gene sequence: CDR1 MNHNY, CDR2 SVGAGI (reference sequence). The CDR3 totals 15 residues. V lost 0 bases to trimming and J lost 6 bases; unmatched junction nucleotides: 8. CDR3 DNA: TGTGCCAGCAGTTACTCGACAGGGTGGCTGGTCGAGCAGTACTTC. Protein product: CASSYSTGWLVEQYF.

About this clone: This sample also contains other DNA sequences that code for the same CDR3. V usage is TRBV7-9 and J usage is TRBJ1-5; D ambiguous. Germline CDR1 reads SEHNR; CDR2 reads FQNEAQ (reference sequence). The CDR3 consists of 13 residues. V dropped 2 bases and J dropped 2 bases, with 4 bases sitting between them. The CDR3 here is CASSLSGNQPQHF. The DNA for the CDR3 is TGTGCCAGCAGCTTATCCGGCAATCAGCCCCAGCATTTT.

The genes are TRBV2 and TRBJ1-4, with 9 bases aligning to TRBD1. The V gene's germline CDR1 is SNHLY and CDR2 FYNNEI. The V segment lost 4 bases and the J segment 6 bases; nucleotides outside the gene matches: 3. CDR3 length equals 14 residues. CDR3: CASSGGTGYEKLFF. The CDR3 DNA is TGTGCCAGCAGTGGTGGGACAGGGTATGAAAAACTGTTTTTT.

The CDR3: CASSENIQETQYF. The CDR3 nucleotides are TGCGCCAGCAGTGAAAATATCCAAGAGACCCAGTACTTC. The rearrangement joins TRBV10-1 to TRBJ2-5; no clear D gene. V dropped 3 bases and J dropped 1 base, with 6 bases sitting between them. Germline CDR1 reads WNHNN; CDR2 reads SYGVQD (reference sequence). The CDR3 consists of 13 residues.

The chain has TRBV29-1 and TRBJ2-1, with D possibly matching TRBD1 (6 bases). CDR1 is SQVTM, CDR2 ANQGSEA, per germline. The CDR3 covers 12 residues. V was cut by 7 bases and J by 9 bases, with 16 bases left in between. The CDR3 DNA reads as TGCAGCGGTAAGGACAGCTACGTTGAGCAGTTCTTC. It translates to CSGKDSYVEQFF.

The V gene is TRBV6-6, the J gene TRBJ2-5; 9 nucleotides align to TRBD2. After removal of 0 bases from V and 3 bases from J, the junction contained 2 bases not matched to a gene. The CDR3 length is 15 residues. Germline CDR1 is MNHNY and CDR2 is SVGAGI (reference sequence). The CDR3 DNA reads TGTGCCAGCAGTTACTCAGGCGGGGGGGAAGAGACCCAGTACTTC. Amino acids: CASSYSGGGEETQYF.

The rearrangement links TRBV12-3 or TRBV12-4 to TRBJ1-1; D gene uncertain. V was clipped by 0 bases and J by 9 bases, with 11 bases between them. The CDR3 is made up of 13 amino acids. CDR3 sequence: CASSLAPRDQAFF. The DNA for the CDR3 is TGTGCCAGCAGTTTAGCTCCGCGGGATCAAGCTTTCTTT.